This TCR beta chain is drawn from a study of cytomegalovirus exposure and HLA in healthy donors. Germline CDR1 GTSNPN, CDR2 SVGIG (reference sequence). V dropped 0 bases and J dropped 4 bases, with 13 bases sitting between them. CDR3 length equals 15 residues. Vbeta (60) and Jbeta (13) primers were used in the PCR. The data were produced by immunoSEQ multiplex PCR, yet TCRdb's version contains in-frame clones alone and is incomplete. The sample records approximately 72,000 clones, 65% to 70% being singletons. Donors had nominal health at sampling but likely had unrecorded immune exposures. The genes are TRBV30 and TRBJ2-1; a possible D gene is TRBD2 (5 bases). The source is a man aged 40-49 years in good health and CMV-seropositive. Sequencing was done on a sample of PBMCs. Here the CDR3 reads CAWSVRGTSYNEQFF. CDR3 bases: TGTGCCTGGAGTGTCCGGGGAACCTCTTACAATGAGCAGTTCTTC.